These 3 T cell receptor beta chains were sequenced from one sample in a study of shared clonotypes between healthy human individuals. The assay was immunoSEQ multiplex PCR, and TCRdb's table has in-frame clones only and misses some. The table has some 450,000 clones, 75% to 80% seen once. Sequences were obtained from PBMCs. These receptor sequences come from a woman between 35 and 50 years old in good health. Some clones in this sample may be carry-over from other donors' samples.

This clone was counted only a few times. The chain employs TRBV2 and TRBJ1-2, with D hard to call. The CDR3 has 11 residues. The germline gives CDR1 SNHLY, CDR2 FYNNEI. The V and J ends lost 6 bases and 7 bases respectively, with 9 bases between them. In nucleotides, the CDR3 is TGTGCCAGCAGCTACACTATTGGCTACACCTTC. Amino acid sequence: CASSYTIGYTF.

The V call is TRBV5-4, the J call TRBJ2-3, with TRBD1 identical over 8 bases. CDR3 size: 14 residues. The germline gives CDR1 SGHNT, CDR2 YYREEE (reference sequence). V gave up 4 bases and J gave up 5 bases; unmatched junction bases: 6. The CDR3 protein is CASSQGQAIDTQYF. The CDR3 DNA reads as TGTGCCAGCAGCCAGGGACAGGCGATAGATACGCAGTATTTT.

The chain couples TRBV7-8 to TRBJ1-3, with TRBD1 matching over 7 bases. The length of the CDR3 is 14 residues. J was trimmed by 4 bases and V by 3 bases; bases with no gene match: 3. Germline lookup yields CDR1 SGHVS and CDR2 FQNEAQ. CDR3: CASSFGTEGNTIYF. The CDR3 bases are TGTGCCAGCAGCTTCGGGACAGAAGGAAACACCATATATTTT.